This T cell receptor beta chain was identified in a study of blood T cell repertoires in COVID-19. Study context: In each case, the material was cDNA or gDNA derived from T cells, B-cell-depleted T cells, or PBMCs.

Trimming removed 2 bases from V and 0 bases from J, with 13 bases in between. The CDR3 is made up of 16 amino acids. Germline-derived CDR1 and CDR2 are ENHRY and SYGVKD. As originally analysed: Using reference gene primer amplification, nucleated cell counts were estimated. Repertoires were generated with immunoSEQ multiplex PCR, while TCRdb's copy carries only in-frame clones and drops some. V and J calls and clone size are given by that table; D and trimming were obtained from the DNA. The sample carries 110,000 or so clones, about nine tenths recorded once. This TCR derives from a woman aged 50 to 60 with acute or convalescent COVID-19. Sequencing used peripheral blood. The chain is built from TRBV10-3 and TRBJ1-1; a possible D gene is TRBD1 (5 bases). The CDR3 bases are TGTGCCATCAGTGAGACGGGACTTAGAATGAACACTGAAGCTTTCTTT. Amino acid sequence: CAISETGLRMNTEAFF.